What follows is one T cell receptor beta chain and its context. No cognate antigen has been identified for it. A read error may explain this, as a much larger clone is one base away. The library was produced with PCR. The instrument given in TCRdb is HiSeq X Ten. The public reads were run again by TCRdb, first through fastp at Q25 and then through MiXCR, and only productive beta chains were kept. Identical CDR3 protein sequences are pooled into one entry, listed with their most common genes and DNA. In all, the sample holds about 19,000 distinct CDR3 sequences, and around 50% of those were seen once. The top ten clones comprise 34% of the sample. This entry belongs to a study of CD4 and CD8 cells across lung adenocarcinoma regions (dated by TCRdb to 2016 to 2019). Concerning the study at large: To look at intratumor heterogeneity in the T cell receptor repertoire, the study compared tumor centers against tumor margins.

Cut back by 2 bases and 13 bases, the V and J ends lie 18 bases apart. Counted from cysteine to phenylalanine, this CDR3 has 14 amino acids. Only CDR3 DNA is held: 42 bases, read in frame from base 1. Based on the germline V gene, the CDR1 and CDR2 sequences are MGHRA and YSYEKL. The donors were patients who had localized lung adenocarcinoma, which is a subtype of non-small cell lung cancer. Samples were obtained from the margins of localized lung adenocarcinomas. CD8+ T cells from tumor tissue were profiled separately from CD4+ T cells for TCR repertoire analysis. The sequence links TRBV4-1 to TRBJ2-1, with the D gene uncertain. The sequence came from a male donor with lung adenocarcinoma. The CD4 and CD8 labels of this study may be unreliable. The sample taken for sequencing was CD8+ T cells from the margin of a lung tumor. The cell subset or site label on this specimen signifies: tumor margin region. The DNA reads TGCGCCAGCAGCCAACTAACCCACCAAGAGACCCAGTTCTTC. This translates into CASSQLTHQETQFF.